Below, 23 T cell receptor beta chains from the same sample are listed, as sequenced in a study of blood T cell repertoires in COVID-19. The data were produced by immunoSEQ multiplex PCR, yet TCRdb's version contains in-frame clones alone and is incomplete. Of about 230,000 clones in the sample, more than 65% are singletons; the top ten hold approximately 8%. Sample: peripheral blood. Every receptor here comes from a woman of 80 years or more with acute or convalescent COVID-19.

The chain combines TRBV14 with TRBJ1-1; TRBD1 matches at 9 bases. Germline CDR1 and CDR2: SGHDN and FVKESK. This CDR3 has 14 residues. The junction had 4 bases not matched to a gene; V was cut back by 7 bases and J by 1 base. DNA of the CDR3: TGTGCCAGCACCATGACAGGGGGGAACACTGAAGCTTTCTTT. Translating gives CASTMTGGNTEAFF.

The chain has TRBV27 and TRBJ1-2; tentative D call: TRBD1 (5 bases). Trimming pared 2 bases from V and 4 bases from J, leaving 11 bases between. The CDR3 has 14 amino acids. The germline CDR1 and CDR2 sequences are MNHEY and SMNVEV (reference sequence). CDR3 sequence (DNA): TGTGCCAGCAGTTTAACCAGGGCTCCCTATGGCTACACCTTC. It encodes CASSLTRAPYGYTF.

This clone has a handful of counts. V is TRBV28 and J is TRBJ1-2, with D unclear. CDR1 is MDHEN and CDR2 is SYDVKM in the germline V gene. Trimming shortened V by 3 bases and J by 0 bases, and 5 bases separated the two germline ends. The CDR3 has 13 amino acids. The CDR3 is CASSFRANYGYTF. CDR3 in DNA: TGTGCCAGCAGTTTTCGTGCTAACTATGGCTACACCTTC.

The chain couples TRBV5-1 to TRBJ2-4; 8 bases align to TRBD1. The CDR3 runs 17 residues. V lost 7 bases and J lost 0; bases outside the gene matches: 12. The germline V gene has CDR1 SGHRS and CDR2 YFSETQ. The CDR3 nucleotides are TGCGCCAGCCGACCGGACAGGGAGAAACTAGCCAAAAACATTCAGTACTTC. This sequence encodes CASRPDREKLAKNIQYF.

The chain employs TRBV27 and TRBJ1-2, with D perhaps TRBD1 (5 bases). There are 14 residues in the CDR3. Germline V gives CDR1 MNHEY, CDR2 SMNVEV (reference sequence). Trimming removed 2 bases at V and 5 bases at J, with 12 bases between. In DNA form, the CDR3 reads TGTGCCAGCAGTTTAAAAGGGGAGGTATATGGCTACACCTTC. Its protein product is CASSLKGEVYGYTF.

This sequence joins TRBV7-8 and TRBJ1-5, with 8 bases matching TRBD1. The germline V gene encodes CDR1 SGHVS and CDR2 FQNEAQ. Trimming cost V 3 bases and J 3 bases; bases outside gene matches: 4. The CDR3 has 15 amino acids. The CDR3 DNA follows: TGTGCCAGCAGCTTGCCAGGGGGCCCCAATCAGCCCCAGCATTTT. Its translation is CASSLPGGPNQPQHF.

The V gene is TRBV18, the J gene TRBJ1-6; D is undetermined. Germline assignment: CDR1 KGHSH and CDR2 LQKENI. The CDR3 sequence is 17 residues long. The V gene lost 3 bases and the J gene lost 0 bases, with 12 bases spanning the gap. As DNA, the CDR3 is TGTGCCAGCTCACCCGAATTGGGGAGCTCCTATAATTCACCCCTCCACTTT. Its protein product is CASSPELGSSYNSPLHF.

The rearrangement joins TRBV15 to TRBJ1-4; the D is unclear. Trimming stripped 0 bases from V and 8 bases from J, with 13 bases between. This CDR3 contains 15 residues. Looked up from germline, CDR1 is LNHNV and CDR2 is YYDKDF (reference sequence). The CDR3 reads CATSRDLPTGEKLFF. The CDR3 DNA is TGTGCCACCAGCAGAGACCTGCCGACTGGGGAAAAACTGTTTTTT.

The chain combines TRBV18 with TRBJ2-5; a weak D match, TRBD1 (5 bases). The ends were cut back, 1 base at V and 0 bases at J, with 9 bases in the middle. The CDR3 is made up of 15 amino acids. Germline CDR1 KGHSH, CDR2 LQKENI. CDR3 amino acids: CASSPLPDNQETQYF. The CDR3 nucleotides are TGTGCCAGCTCACCACTACCGGACAACCAAGAGACCCAGTACTTC.

In DNA form, the CDR3 reads TGCAGTGCTAGTATAGGGGGGGACGGCAATCAGCCCCAGCATTTT. It codes for CSASIGGDGNQPQHF. This rearrangement joins TRBV20-1 to TRBJ1-5; TRBD1 might be the D (6 bases). V lost 3 bases to trimming and J lost 2 bases, with 14 bases between them. The CDR3 has 15 amino acids. Germline CDR1 is DFQATT and CDR2 is SNEGSKA (reference sequence).

V gene TRBV7-2 combines with J gene TRBJ2-7, with unresolved D. CDR3 length: 12 residues. Deletions cut 8 bases from V and 3 bases from J, with 11 bases between. Germline V gives CDR1 SGHTA, CDR2 FQGNSA. This CDR3 reads CASARRGYEQYF. The CDR3 DNA is TGTGCCAGCGCGCGAAGAGGCTACGAGCAGTACTTC.

V and J are TRBV7-2 and TRBJ2-3; weak D call: TRBD2 (5 bases). CDR3 length equals 15 residues. V shed 3 bases and J shed 3 bases, with 13 bases lying between them. Germline CDR1 SGHTA, CDR2 FQGNSA. The CDR3 DNA is TGTGCCAGCAGCTTGAGGGCTGAGAGAACAGATACGCAGTATTTT. This sequence encodes CASSLRAERTDTQYF.

This clone has more than one count but fewer than ten. This rearrangement joins TRBV18 to TRBJ2-7; 8 bases line up with TRBD2. After removal of 6 bases from V and 2 bases from J, the junction contained 3 bases not matched to a gene. Germline V gene sequence: CDR1 KGHSH, CDR2 LQKENI. CDR3 length: 13 residues. In DNA form, the CDR3 reads TGTGCCAGCTCGGGCGGGGGGCCCTACGAGCAGTACTTC. It translates to CASSGGGPYEQYF.

V and J are TRBV27 and TRBJ2-1; TRBD1 matches at 10 bases. This CDR3 spans 16 amino acids. With V trimmed by 3 bases and J by 10 bases, 12 bases remained unmatched. Germline V gene lookup returns CDR1 MNHEY and CDR2 SMNVEV (reference sequence). CDR3 in DNA: TGTGCCAGCAGTTTCTTGGACAGGGGGGACCTGGCGGAGCAGTTCTTC. This codes for CASSFLDRGDLAEQFF.

The rearrangement links TRBV28 to TRBJ1-4; possibly TRBD1 for D (6 bases). The V gene's germline CDR1 is MDHEN and CDR2 SYDVKM. This CDR3 spans 17 amino acids. V lost 6 bases and J lost 0, with 17 bases in between. The CDR3 protein is CASSSWGQPTTNEKLFF. Here the CDR3 DNA reads TGTGCCAGCAGCTCTTGGGGACAACCAACAACTAATGAAAAACTGTTTTTT.

The gene calls are TRBV6-5 and TRBJ2-3; D gene uncertain. Trimming stripped 6 bases from V and 5 bases from J, with 12 bases between. The CDR3 length is 13 residues. CDR1 is MNHEY and CDR2 is SVGAGI in the germline V gene. The CDR3 sequence: CASRLGDLDTQYF. The CDR3 bases are TGTGCCAGCAGATTAGGAGATTTAGATACGCAGTATTTT.

This clone showed up just a few times. The chain combines TRBV19 with TRBJ1-3; TRBD1 is a possible D gene (5 bases). Trimming left V 5 bases short and J 0 bases short, with 11 bases between. The CDR3 is made up of 15 amino acids. Germline assignment: CDR1 LNHDA and CDR2 SQIVND (reference sequence). The CDR3 spells CASSRTGDSGNTIYF. The CDR3 nucleotides read TGTGCCAGTAGTCGAACAGGAGACTCTGGAAACACCATATATTTT.

The chain uses TRBV19 and TRBJ1-5; 8 positions agree with TRBD1. Trimming took 6 bases from V and 3 from J; bases not matched to a gene: 13. CDR1 and CDR2 from the germline V gene are LNHDA and SQIVND (reference sequence). CDR3 length equals 17 residues. Written as DNA, the CDR3 is TGTGCCAGTAGCCGCGCTCAGGGGGCCTCTAACAATCAGCCCCAGCATTTT. Translated: CASSRAQGASNNQPQHF.

This clone was counted between two and nine times. The rearrangement uses TRBV13 and TRBJ2-5, with 12 nucleotides matching TRBD2. The germline V gene encodes CDR1 PRHDT and CDR2 FYEKMQ (reference sequence). This CDR3 comprises 17 residues. With 4 bases clipped from V and 5 bases from J, the junction kept 11 bases outside the gene matches. The CDR3 DNA is TGTGCCAGCAGCTCAACCCCCCTAGCGGGGGGGCGGGAGACCCAGTACTTC. Encoded protein: CASSSTPLAGGRETQYF.

The chain employs TRBV9 and TRBJ1-1; D gene uncertain. Germline V lookup: CDR1 SGDLS, CDR2 YYNGEE. The germline V and J ends were trimmed by 4 bases and 5 bases, with 18 bases remaining between them. This CDR3 is 15 amino acids long. CDR3 bases: TGTGCCAGCAGCCCCCTGGGTAGGGAGAGGACTGAAGCTTTCTTT. Protein product: CASSPLGRERTEAFF.

The chain joins TRBV25-1 to TRBJ2-7; the match to TRBD1 covers 8 bases. Germline CDR1 reads MGHDK; CDR2 reads SYGVNS. The CDR3 covers 17 residues. V lost 0 bases, J lost 4 bases, and 11 bases stayed unmatched. The CDR3 sequence: CASSEYLLVRGLYEQYF. Written as DNA, the CDR3 is TGTGCCAGCAGTGAATATCTATTGGTCAGGGGGCTGTACGAGCAGTACTTC.

Remarks on this clone: Other nucleotide sequences in the sample specify the same CDR3. The gene calls are TRBV3-1 (or the pseudogene TRBV3-2) and TRBJ2-1, with D possibly being TRBD2 (6 bases). V was trimmed by 1 base and J by 7 bases, leaving 8 bases between them. CDR1 and CDR2 (germline): LGHDT, YNNKEL (reference sequence). The length of the CDR3 is 13 residues. The CDR3 reads CASSQGRANEQFF. The DNA of the CDR3 is TGTGCCAGCAGCCAAGGGAGGGCTAATGAGCAGTTCTTC.

This clone showed up just once. The chain is built from TRBV29-1 and TRBJ1-2; TRBD1 agrees at 10 bases. Germline trimming cut 6 bases from V and 5 bases from J; bases unmatched to any gene: 6. Germline lookup yields CDR1 SQVTM and CDR2 ANQGSEA. The CDR3 extends over 13 amino acids. In nucleotides, the CDR3 is TGCAGCGTCGGGACAGGGGATAGGTATGGCTACACCTTC. Translation gives CSVGTGDRYGYTF.